The 29 T cell receptor beta chains below all came from one sample that was sequenced in a study of patients and donors after allogeneic stem cell transplantation. TCRdb used MiXCR to reprocess the RT-PCR reads, holding one entry per CDR3 protein. Altogether around 150,000 distinct CDR3 sequences are present, over 30% being singletons, with the ten largest covering around 50%. Sequenced sample: blood, either unsorted or a sorted T cell fraction (not recorded which). These receptors came from a human donor who was either an allogeneic HSCT recipient or a stem cell or donor lymphocyte infusion donor (not recorded which). It is not recorded whose cells these are; they may come from a transplant donor.

The chain employs TRBV28 and TRBJ1-1, with D perhaps TRBD1 (5 bases). The CDR3 is 17 residues long. CDR1 is MDHEN and CDR2 is SYDVKM in the germline V gene. V dropped 7 bases and J dropped 6 bases, with 27 bases sitting between them. The CDR3 region is CASTSGFRGRVGAEAFF. The CDR3 DNA is TGTGCCAGCACCTCAGGGTTTAGGGGAAGGGTAGGGGCTGAAGCTTTCTTT.

This clonotype turned up a few times. This CDR3 reads CSARGLLLSNQPQHF. DNA of the CDR3: TGCAGTGCTAGAGGCCTATTGTTGAGCAATCAGCCCCAGCATTTT. V is TRBV20-1 and J is TRBJ1-5; D unresolved. The CDR3 consists of 15 residues. CDR1 and CDR2 (germline): DFQATT, SNEGSKA (reference sequence). Between the trimmed V and J ends, which lost 1 base and 1 base, there was a span of 11 bases.

This clonotype was counted only a few times. The chain uses TRBV18 and TRBJ1-6; D is unclear. CDR1 is KGHSH and CDR2 is LQKENI in the germline V gene. This CDR3 region has 15 residues. Trimming shortened V by 3 bases and J by 6 bases, and 12 bases separated the two germline ends. The CDR3 reads CASSPADWLNSPLHF. Written as DNA, the CDR3 is TGTGCCAGCTCACCGGCGGACTGGCTTAATTCACCCCTCCACTTT.

Many counts were recorded for this clonotype. The genes are TRBV12-3 or TRBV12-4 and TRBJ1-1; D is uncertain. The CDR3 covers 13 residues. Trimming stripped 4 bases from V and 1 base from J, with 7 bases between. The CDR3 DNA sequence: TGTGCCAGCAGTTGGGGAGAGAACACTGAAGCTTTCTTT. It specifies CASSWGENTEAFF.

This clonotype appeared a few times. The chain carries TRBV27 and TRBJ1-6; D perhaps matches TRBD1 (5 bases). From germline, CDR1 is MNHEY and CDR2 SMNVEV (reference sequence). The CDR3 has 14 residues. Trimming cost V 3 bases and J 12 bases, with 15 bases left between them. The CDR3: CASSFGRGSGPLHF. The CDR3 DNA reads as TGTGCCAGCAGTTTTGGGCGGGGCTCGGGACCCCTCCACTTT.

This clonotype was recorded a few times. The chain uses TRBV13 and TRBJ1-1, with D perhaps matching TRBD1 (5 bases). Between the trimmed V and J ends, which lost 6 bases and 4 bases, there was a span of 27 bases. The germline gives CDR1 PRHDT, CDR2 FYEKMQ (reference sequence). This CDR3 contains 18 residues. CDR3 DNA sequence: TGTGCCAGCAGTTCCGGTGTCCATCCTGGGGCGGCTTCCACTGAAGCTTTCTTT. Protein sequence: CASSSGVHPGAASTEAFF. Drawing the rest from reference TRBV13 and TRBJ1-1, the complete variable domain is AAGVIQSPRHLIKEKRETATLKCYPIPRHDTVYWYQQGPGQDPQFLISFYEKMQSDKGSIPDRFSAQQFSDYHSELNMSSLELGDSALYFCASSSGVHPGAASTEAFFGQGTRLTVV.

This rearrangement joins TRBV27 to TRBJ2-7; the D is unclear. Trimming removed 0 bases from V and 6 bases from J, with 9 bases in between. The CDR3 is made up of 13 amino acids. The germline V gene encodes CDR1 MNHEY and CDR2 SMNVEV (reference sequence). The CDR3 reads CASSLSRTGEQYV. The CDR3 nucleotides read TGTGCCAGCAGTTTATCCCGGACGGGCGAGCAGTACGTC.

The chain is built from TRBV28 and TRBJ2-7, with TRBD2 identical over 11 bases. Germline CDR1 reads MDHEN; CDR2 reads SYDVKM. After removal of 5 bases from V and 2 bases from J, the junction contained 5 bases not matched to a gene. The length of the CDR3 is 15 residues. CDR3 DNA: TGTGCCAGCAGTACCCTAGCGGGGGGCGCCTACGAGCAGTACTTC. The encoded protein is CASSTLAGGAYEQYF.

This clonotype was found a few times. The chain uses TRBV7-2 and TRBJ1-2, with TRBD1 matching over 10 bases. The V segment lost 5 bases and the J segment 4 bases; nucleotides outside the gene matches: 7. This CDR3 is built from 15 residues. Germline V gene data show CDR1 as SGHTA and CDR2 as FQGNSA. The CDR3 loop is CASSTTGTGAYGYTF. CDR3 sequence (DNA): TGTGCCAGCAGCACAACCGGGACAGGGGCCTATGGCTACACCTTC.

The V gene is TRBV9, the J gene TRBJ1-4, with 7 bases aligning to TRBD1. Germline CDR1 and CDR2: SGDLS and YYNGEE. The CDR3 loop spans 14 amino acids. After removal of 4 bases from V and 7 bases from J, the junction contained 7 bases not matched to a gene. The CDR3 nucleotides read TGTGCCAGCAGCCTCAGGGACAGTAGTGAAAAACTGTTTTTT. It yields the protein CASSLRDSSEKLFF.

This clonotype has a handful of counts. This rearrangement joins TRBV27 to TRBJ1-5; 10 nucleotides align to TRBD1. J gave up 9 bases and V 6 bases, and 11 bases lay outside the gene matches. CDR1 MNHEY and CDR2 SMNVEV come from the germline V gene (reference sequence). The CDR3 consists of 15 residues. In DNA, the CDR3 is TGTGCCAGCAGCTCGACAGGGGGCCGCGGTGGGCCCCAGCATTTT. This encodes CASSSTGGRGGPQHF.

The chain employs TRBV6-2 or TRBV6-3 and TRBJ2-1, with 15 bases that match TRBD2. Germline trimming cut 5 bases from V and 2 bases from J; bases unmatched to any gene: 4. Germline loops: CDR1 MNHEY, CDR2 SVGEGT. CDR3 size: 17 residues. CDR3 sequence reads: CASSGTSGGTAYNEQFF. The DNA for the CDR3 is TGTGCCAGCAGTGGGACTAGCGGGGGGACCGCCTACAATGAGCAGTTCTTC.

This sequence joins TRBV5-1 and TRBJ1-4, with 8 bases matching TRBD1. V was clipped by 3 bases and J by 7 bases; unmatched bases: 8. Germline-derived CDR1 and CDR2 are SGHRS and YFSETQ. This CDR3 region has 15 residues. This CDR3 is CASSSETGEFEKLFF. The CDR3 DNA reads as TGCGCCAGCAGCTCCGAGACAGGGGAGTTTGAAAAACTGTTTTTT.

Turning to this clonotype: Here the CDR3 omits its conserved ending phenylalanine or tryptophan, so a read error is the likely source. This rearrangement joins TRBV12-3 or TRBV12-4 to TRBJ1-5, with 8 bases lining up with TRBD1. The V gene end was trimmed by 5 bases and the J gene end by 0 bases; junction bases not matched to a gene: 9. CDR3 size: 17 residues. The chain's CDR3 is CASSNDRGKDSNQPQHS. The CDR3 bases are TGTGCCAGCAGTAATGACAGGGGTAAGGATAGCAATCAGCCCCAGCATTCT.

This clonotype came up once. V is TRBV5-1 and J is TRBJ2-3, with 9 bases fitting TRBD1. The germline CDR1 and CDR2 sequences are SGHRS and YFSETQ. Trimming cost V 0 bases and J 4 bases; bases outside gene matches: 6. The CDR3 consists of 16 residues. The CDR3 DNA is TGCGCCAGCAGCTTGGACAGGGGGCGGCCACCAGATACGCAGTATTTT. Residues: CASSLDRGRPPDTQYF.

This clonotype was detected only a few times. The chain couples TRBV20-1 to TRBJ1-4; D is ambiguous. Germline CDR1 is DFQATT and CDR2 is SNEGSKA (reference sequence). V lost 3 bases to trimming and J lost 8 bases, with 10 bases between them. This CDR3 is 12 amino acids long. The CDR3 here is CSASPSTEKLFF. CDR3 DNA sequence: TGCAGTGCTAGTCCCTCGACAGAAAAACTGTTTTTT.

This clonotype came up a few times. The J gene is TRBJ2-5, the V gene TRBV7-9, with D uncertain. The CDR3 runs 12 residues. Trimming removed 7 bases from V and 5 bases from J, with 11 bases in between. CDR1 and CDR2 (germline): SEHNR, FQNEAQ (reference sequence). CDR3 protein: CASNDLGETQYF. For the CDR3, the DNA is TGTGCCAGCAACGATTTGGGCGAGACCCAGTACTTC.

This clonotype occurred a few times. This sequence joins TRBV11-2 and TRBJ2-5, with 11 bases matching TRBD1. This CDR3 spans 14 amino acids. Germline values: CDR1 SGHAT, CDR2 FQNNGV. V shed 3 bases, J shed 4 bases, and the junction held 1 base outside the gene matches. CDR3 sequence: CASSLGQGGETQYF. The DNA for the CDR3 is TGTGCCAGCAGCTTGGGACAGGGGGGAGAGACCCAGTACTTC.

This clonotype has at least ten counts. CDR3 nucleotides: TGTGCCAGCAGCGTACTGCCCGGGGGCTCTAACACTGAAGCTTTCTTT. Translating it yields CASSVLPGGSNTEAFF. The V call is TRBV9, the J call TRBJ1-1, with D possibly being TRBD1 (6 bases). V was shortened by 1 base and J by 2 bases, with 15 bases between the two germline ends. The CDR3 loop spans 16 amino acids. Germline V CDR1 and CDR2: SGDLS, YYNGEE.

The V call is TRBV29-1, the J call TRBJ2-3; unclear D gene. This CDR3 spans 13 amino acids. Trimming shortened V by 3 bases and J by 0 bases, and 7 bases separated the two germline ends. Germline assignment: CDR1 SQVTM and CDR2 ANQGSEA. CDR3: CSVEPGSTDTQYF. CDR3 bases: TGCAGCGTTGAGCCTGGTAGCACAGATACGCAGTATTTT.

CDR3 protein: CASSQGGTRSTEQYF. The CDR3 DNA reads TGCGCCAGCAGCCAAGGGGGGACTAGGAGTACCGAGCAGTACTTC. The V and J genes are TRBV4-3 and TRBJ2-7; 8 bases align to TRBD2. CDR1 is LGHNA and CDR2 is YSLEER in the germline V gene. V was clipped by 1 base and J by 6 bases; unmatched bases: 8. The CDR3 runs 15 residues.

J is TRBJ2-5 and V is TRBV4-3; the D gene is possibly TRBD2 (6 bases). This CDR3 has 13 amino acids. The germline CDR1 and CDR2 sequences are LGHNA and YSLEER. V was clipped by 3 bases and J by 7 bases, with 12 bases between them. CDR3 loop: CASSQGPEGTQYF. The CDR3 DNA reads as TGCGCCAGCAGCCAGGGCCCGGAGGGGACCCAGTACTTC.

This clonotype was recorded many times. This chain joins TRBV12-3 or TRBV12-4 and TRBJ1-1; D may be TRBD1 (5 bases). V lost 6 bases and J lost 10, with 18 bases in between. CDR3 size: 13 residues. This chain's CDR3 is CASRGGTISLAFF. The CDR3 DNA sequence: TGTGCCAGCAGGGGCGGGACCATCTCTCTAGCTTTCTTT.

This clonotype was picked up a small number of times. This chain joins TRBV6-1 and TRBJ1-5; possible D gene TRBD1, 6 bases. CDR1 MNHNS and CDR2 SASEGT come from the germline V gene. The V gene lost 5 bases and the J gene lost 4 bases, with 9 bases spanning the gap. The CDR3 has 13 residues. CDR3 region: CASSIQGNQPQHF. CDR3 sequence (DNA): TGTGCCAGCAGTATACAGGGAAATCAGCCCCAGCATTTT.

The rearrangement links TRBV6-5 to TRBJ1-2, with 7 bases that match TRBD1. This CDR3 spans 14 amino acids. Germline values: CDR1 MNHEY, CDR2 SVGAGI. V was clipped by 5 bases and J by 4 bases; unmatched bases: 7. The CDR3 nucleotides are TGTGCCAGCAGTCCGACAGGGAAGAGCTATGGCTACACCTTC. It encodes CASSPTGKSYGYTF.

This clonotype has more than one count but fewer than ten. This chain connects TRBV5-1 to TRBJ2-3, with a weak D call TRBD2 (6 bases). This CDR3 is built from 16 residues. CDR1 and CDR2 from the germline V gene are SGHRS and YFSETQ. Trimming stripped 0 bases from V and 0 bases from J, with 11 bases between. CDR3: CASSLEFRGSTDTQYF. The DNA for the CDR3 is TGCGCCAGCAGCTTGGAATTTCGGGGGAGCACAGATACGCAGTATTTT. Looking up the rest from reference TRBV5-1 and TRBJ2-3 gives the full variable domain: KAGVTQTPRYLIKTRGQQVTLSCSPISGHRSVSWYQQTPGQGLQFLFEYFSETQRNKGNFPGRFSGRQFSNSRSEMNVSTLELGDSALYLCASSLEFRGSTDTQYFGPGTRLTVL.

J is TRBJ1-2 and V is TRBV9; D is unclear. Germline V lookup: CDR1 SGDLS, CDR2 YYNGEE. V lost 0 bases and J 0 bases, leaving 9 bases between the germline ends. This CDR3 is 15 amino acids long. The CDR3 spells CASSVGGVANYGYTF. In nucleotides, the CDR3 is TGTGCCAGCAGCGTAGGGGGAGTAGCTAACTATGGCTACACCTTC.

The chain employs TRBV6-1 and TRBJ2-5, with 13 nucleotides matching TRBD2. The length of the CDR3 is 17 residues. Per germline, CDR1 MNHNS and CDR2 SASEGT. Germline trimming cut 3 bases from V and 0 bases from J; bases unmatched to any gene: 4. In DNA, the CDR3 is TGTGCCAGCAGTGACTTTGGACTAGCGGGGGACCAAGAGACCCAGTACTTC. This translates into CASSDFGLAGDQETQYF.

The rearrangement links TRBV10-3 to TRBJ1-2, with 7 bases aligning to TRBD1. This CDR3 is built from 13 residues. The germline V gene has CDR1 ENHRY and CDR2 SYGVKD. J was trimmed by 13 bases and V by 6 bases; bases with no gene match: 14. This CDR3 is CAISESRDSFITF. Written as DNA, the CDR3 is TGTGCCATCAGCGAATCCCGGGACAGTTTTATCACCTTC.